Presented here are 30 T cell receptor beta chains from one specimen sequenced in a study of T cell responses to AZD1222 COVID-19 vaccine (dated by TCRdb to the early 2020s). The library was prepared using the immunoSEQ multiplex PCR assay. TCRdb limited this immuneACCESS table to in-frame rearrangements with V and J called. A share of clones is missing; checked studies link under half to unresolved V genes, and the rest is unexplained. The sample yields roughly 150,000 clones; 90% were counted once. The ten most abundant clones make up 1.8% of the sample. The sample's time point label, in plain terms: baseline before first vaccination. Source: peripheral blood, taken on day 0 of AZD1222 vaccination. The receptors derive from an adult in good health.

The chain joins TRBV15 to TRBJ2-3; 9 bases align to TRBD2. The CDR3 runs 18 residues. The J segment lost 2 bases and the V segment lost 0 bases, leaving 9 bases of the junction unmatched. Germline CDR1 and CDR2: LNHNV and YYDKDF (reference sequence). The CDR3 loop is CATSRDGRAGGHTDTQYF. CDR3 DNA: TGTGCCACCAGCAGAGATGGTCGAGCGGGAGGCCACACAGATACGCAGTATTTT.

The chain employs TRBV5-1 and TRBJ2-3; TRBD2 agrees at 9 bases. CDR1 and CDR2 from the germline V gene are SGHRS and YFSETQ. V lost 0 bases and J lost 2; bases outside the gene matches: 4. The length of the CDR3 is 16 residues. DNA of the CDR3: TGCGCCAGCAGCTTGGGGCGGGAGGGCGACACAGATACGCAGTATTTT. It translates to CASSLGREGDTDTQYF.

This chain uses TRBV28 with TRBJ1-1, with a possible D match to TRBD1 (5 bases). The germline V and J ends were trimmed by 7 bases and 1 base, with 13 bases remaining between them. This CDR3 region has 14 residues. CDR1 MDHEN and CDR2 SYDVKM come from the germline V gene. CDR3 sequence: CASTQLTANTEAFF. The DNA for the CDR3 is TGTGCCAGCACCCAACTGACAGCGAACACTGAAGCTTTCTTT.

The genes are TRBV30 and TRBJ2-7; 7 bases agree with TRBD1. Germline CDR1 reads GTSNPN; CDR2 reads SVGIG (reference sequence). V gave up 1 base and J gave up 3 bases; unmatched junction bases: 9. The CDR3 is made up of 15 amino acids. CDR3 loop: CAWSARVQGNYEQYF. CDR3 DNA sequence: TGTGCCTGGAGTGCCAGGGTACAGGGGAACTACGAGCAGTACTTC.

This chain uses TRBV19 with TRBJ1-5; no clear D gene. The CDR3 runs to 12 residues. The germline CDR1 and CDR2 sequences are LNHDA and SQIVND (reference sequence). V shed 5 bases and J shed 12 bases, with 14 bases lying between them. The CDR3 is CASSVAGFGQHF. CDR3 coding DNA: TGTGCCAGTAGTGTGGCCGGATTTGGCCAGCATTTT.

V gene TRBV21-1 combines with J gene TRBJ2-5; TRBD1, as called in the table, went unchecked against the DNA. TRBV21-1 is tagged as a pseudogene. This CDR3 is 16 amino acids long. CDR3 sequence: CASSKHRRDSQETQYF. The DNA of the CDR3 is TGTGCCAGCAGCAAACACCGCCGGGACAGCCAAGAGACCCAGTACTTC.

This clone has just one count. CDR3 sequence: CASSLTVYNEQFF. In nucleotides, the CDR3 is TGTGCCAGCAGCTTAACGGTCTACAATGAGCAGTTCTTC. V gene TRBV7-3 combines with J gene TRBJ2-1; D ambiguous. The CDR3 runs 13 residues. Germline V gene sequence: CDR1 SGHTA, CDR2 FQGTGA. The V end was cut by 0 bases, the J end by 3 bases, with 3 bases between. Combining the CDR3 with reference TRBV7-3 and TRBJ2-1 gives the whole variable domain GAGVSQTPSNKVTEKGKYVELRCDPISGHTALYWYRQSLGQGPEFLIYFQGTGAADDSGLPNDRFFAVRPEGSVSTLKIQRTERGDSAVYLCASSLTVYNEQFFGPGTRLTVL.

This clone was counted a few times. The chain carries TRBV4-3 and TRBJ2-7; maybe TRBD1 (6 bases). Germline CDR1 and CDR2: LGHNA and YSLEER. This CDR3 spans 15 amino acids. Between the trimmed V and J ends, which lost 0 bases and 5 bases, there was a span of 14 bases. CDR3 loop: CASSQDLWGLDEQYF. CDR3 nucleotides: TGCGCCAGCAGCCAAGATCTTTGGGGGCTCGACGAGCAGTACTTC.

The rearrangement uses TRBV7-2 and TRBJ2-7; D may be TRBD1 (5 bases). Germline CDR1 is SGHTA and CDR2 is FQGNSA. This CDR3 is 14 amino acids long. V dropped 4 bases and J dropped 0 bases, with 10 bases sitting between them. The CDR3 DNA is TGTGCCAGCAGCTGGAGACAGAGCTCCTACGAGCAGTACTTC. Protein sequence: CASSWRQSSYEQYF. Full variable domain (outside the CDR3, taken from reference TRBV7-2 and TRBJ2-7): GAGVSQSPSNKVTEKGKDVELRCDPISGHTALYWYRQSLGQGLEFLIYFQGNSAPDKSGLPSDRFSAERTGGSVSTLTIQRTQQEDSAVYLCASSWRQSSYEQYFGPGTRLTVT.

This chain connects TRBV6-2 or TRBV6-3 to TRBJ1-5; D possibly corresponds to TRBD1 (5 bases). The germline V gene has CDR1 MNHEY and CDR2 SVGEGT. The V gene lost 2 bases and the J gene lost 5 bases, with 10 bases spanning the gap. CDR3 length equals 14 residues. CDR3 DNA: TGTGCCAGCAGTTACGGGGGGGTACATCAGCCCCAGCATTTT. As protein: CASSYGGVHQPQHF.

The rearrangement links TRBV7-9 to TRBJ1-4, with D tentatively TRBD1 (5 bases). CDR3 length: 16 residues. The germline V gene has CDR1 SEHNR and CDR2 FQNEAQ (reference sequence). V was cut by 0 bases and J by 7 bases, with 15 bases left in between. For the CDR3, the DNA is TGTGCCAGCAGCTTAGCGCCGTCAGGGTTCGGTGAAAAACTGTTTTTT. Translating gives CASSLAPSGFGEKLFF.

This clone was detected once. In DNA, the CDR3 is TGTGCCAGCAGCCCACTCCCGACTAGTACCTACGAGCAGTACTTC. Translation gives CASSPLPTSTYEQYF. The chain has TRBV5-4 and TRBJ2-7, with D possibly matching TRBD2 (6 bases). The CDR3 loop spans 15 amino acids. The germline gives CDR1 SGHNT, CDR2 YYREEE (reference sequence). Deletions cut 4 bases from V and 2 bases from J, with 16 bases between.

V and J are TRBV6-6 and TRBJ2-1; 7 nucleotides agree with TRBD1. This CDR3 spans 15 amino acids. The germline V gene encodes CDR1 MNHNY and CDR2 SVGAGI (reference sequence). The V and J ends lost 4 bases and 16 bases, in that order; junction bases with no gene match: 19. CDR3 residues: CASSFSYPGDRELFF. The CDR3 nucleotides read TGTGCCAGCAGTTTCTCATACCCCGGGGACAGAGAGTTATTCTTC.

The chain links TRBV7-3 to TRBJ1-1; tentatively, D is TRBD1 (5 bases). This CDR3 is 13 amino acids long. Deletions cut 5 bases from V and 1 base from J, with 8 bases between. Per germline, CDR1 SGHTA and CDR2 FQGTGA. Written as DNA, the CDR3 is TGTGCCAGCAGCCAGGGACGGAACACTGAAGCTTTCTTT. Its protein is CASSQGRNTEAFF.

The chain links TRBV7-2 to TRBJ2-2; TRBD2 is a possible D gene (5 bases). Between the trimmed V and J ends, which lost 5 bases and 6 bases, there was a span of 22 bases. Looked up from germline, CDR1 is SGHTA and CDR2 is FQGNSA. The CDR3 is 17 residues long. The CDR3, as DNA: TGTGCCAGCAGCCCACACCTAAGAGGGAGTACCGCCGGGGAGCTGTTTTTT. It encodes CASSPHLRGSTAGELFF.

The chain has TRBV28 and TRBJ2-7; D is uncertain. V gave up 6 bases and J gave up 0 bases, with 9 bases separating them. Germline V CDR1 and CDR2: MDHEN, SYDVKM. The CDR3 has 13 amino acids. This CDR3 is CASRQTASYEQYF. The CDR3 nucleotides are TGTGCCAGCAGGCAGACTGCCTCCTACGAGCAGTACTTC.

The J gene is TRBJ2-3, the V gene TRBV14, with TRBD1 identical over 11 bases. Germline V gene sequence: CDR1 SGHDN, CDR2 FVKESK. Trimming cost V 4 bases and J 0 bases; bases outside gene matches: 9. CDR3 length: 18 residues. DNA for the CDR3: TGTGCCAGCAGCCGCGCGGACAGGGGGCTTAGGAGCACAGATACGCAGTATTTT. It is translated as CASSRADRGLRSTDTQYF.

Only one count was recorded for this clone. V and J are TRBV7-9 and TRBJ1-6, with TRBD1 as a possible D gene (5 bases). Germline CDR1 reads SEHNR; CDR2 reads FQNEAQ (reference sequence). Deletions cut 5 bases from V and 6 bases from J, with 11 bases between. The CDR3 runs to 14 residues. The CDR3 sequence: CASSPGLSNSPLHF. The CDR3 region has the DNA TGTGCCAGCAGCCCGGGACTGTCTAATTCACCCCTCCACTTT.

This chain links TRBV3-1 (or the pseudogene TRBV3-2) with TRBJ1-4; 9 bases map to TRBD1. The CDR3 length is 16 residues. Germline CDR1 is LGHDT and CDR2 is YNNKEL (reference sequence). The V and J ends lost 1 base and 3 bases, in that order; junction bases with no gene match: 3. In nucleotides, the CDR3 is TGTGCCAGCAGCCAAGGGGACAGGGTAGCTAATGAAAAACTGTTTTTT. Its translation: CASSQGDRVANEKLFF.

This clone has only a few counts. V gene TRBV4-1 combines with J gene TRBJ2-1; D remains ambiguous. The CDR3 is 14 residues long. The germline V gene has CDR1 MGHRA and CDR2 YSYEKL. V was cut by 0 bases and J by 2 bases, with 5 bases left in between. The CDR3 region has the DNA TGCGCCAGCAGCCAAGATACCACCTACAATGAGCAGTTCTTC. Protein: CASSQDTTYNEQFF.

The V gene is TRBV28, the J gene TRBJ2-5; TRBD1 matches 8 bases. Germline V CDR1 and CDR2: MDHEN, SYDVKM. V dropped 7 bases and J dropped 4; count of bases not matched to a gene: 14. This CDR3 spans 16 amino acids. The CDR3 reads CASTASGQVMLETQYF. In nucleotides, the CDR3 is TGTGCCAGCACCGCTTCGGGACAGGTGATGTTAGAGACCCAGTACTTC.

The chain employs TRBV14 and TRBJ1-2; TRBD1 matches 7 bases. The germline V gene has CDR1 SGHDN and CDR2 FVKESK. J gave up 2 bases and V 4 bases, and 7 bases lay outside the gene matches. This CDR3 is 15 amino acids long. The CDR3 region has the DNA TGTGCCAGCAGCCTAAGACAGGGAACCAACTATGGCTACACCTTC. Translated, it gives CASSLRQGTNYGYTF.

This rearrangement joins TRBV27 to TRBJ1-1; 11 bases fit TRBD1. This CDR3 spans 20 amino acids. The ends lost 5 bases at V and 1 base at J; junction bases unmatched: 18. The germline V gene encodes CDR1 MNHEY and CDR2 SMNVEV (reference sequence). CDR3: CASSIRTGGMRLAANTEAFF. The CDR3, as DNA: TGTGCCAGCAGTATACGGACAGGGGGCATGCGATTAGCCGCGAACACTGAAGCTTTCTTT.

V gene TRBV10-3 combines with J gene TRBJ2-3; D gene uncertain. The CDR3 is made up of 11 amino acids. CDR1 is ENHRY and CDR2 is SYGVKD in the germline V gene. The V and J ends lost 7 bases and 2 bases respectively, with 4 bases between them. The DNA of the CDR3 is TGTGCCATCATGAACACAGATACGCAGTATTTT. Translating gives CAIMNTDTQYF.

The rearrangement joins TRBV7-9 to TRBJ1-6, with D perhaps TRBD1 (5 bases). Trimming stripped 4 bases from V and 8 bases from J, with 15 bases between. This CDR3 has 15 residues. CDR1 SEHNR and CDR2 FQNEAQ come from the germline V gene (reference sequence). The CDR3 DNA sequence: TGTGCCAGCAGCTGGGTCGGGGGGACCTATTCACCCCTCCACTTT. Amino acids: CASSWVGGTYSPLHF.

The CDR3 reads CASSQGSATNEKLFF. The CDR3 region has the DNA TGTGCCAGCAGCCAAGGGTCAGCAACTAATGAAAAACTGTTTTTT. The chain recombines TRBV3-1 (or the pseudogene TRBV3-2) with TRBJ1-4; D is ambiguous. Looked up from germline, CDR1 is LGHDT and CDR2 is YNNKEL (reference sequence). Trimming took 1 base from V and 0 from J, leaving 6 bases between them. This CDR3 region has 15 residues.

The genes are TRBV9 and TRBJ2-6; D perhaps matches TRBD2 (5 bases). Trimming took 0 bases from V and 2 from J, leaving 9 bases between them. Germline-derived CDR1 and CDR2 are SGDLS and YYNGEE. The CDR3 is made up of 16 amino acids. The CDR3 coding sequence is TGTGCCAGCAGCGTAGCGCGGGCTGCTGGGGCCAACGTCCTGACTTTC. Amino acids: CASSVARAAGANVLTF. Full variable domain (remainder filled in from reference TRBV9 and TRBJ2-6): DSGVTQTPKHLITATGQRVTLRCSPRSGDLSVYWYQQSLDQGLQFLIQYYNGEERAKGNILERFSAQQFPDLHSELNLSSLELGDSALYFCASSVARAAGANVLTFGAGSRLTVL.

The CDR3 spells CASSDWQWGTGVHGYTF. CDR3 nucleotide sequence: TGTGCCAGCAGTGATTGGCAGTGGGGGACAGGGGTACATGGCTACACCTTC. The J gene is TRBJ1-2, the V gene TRBV6-1, with 10 bases aligning to TRBD1. The CDR3 length is 17 residues. After removal of 3 bases from V and 6 bases from J, the junction contained 13 bases not matched to a gene. Germline V gene data show CDR1 as MNHNS and CDR2 as SASEGT.

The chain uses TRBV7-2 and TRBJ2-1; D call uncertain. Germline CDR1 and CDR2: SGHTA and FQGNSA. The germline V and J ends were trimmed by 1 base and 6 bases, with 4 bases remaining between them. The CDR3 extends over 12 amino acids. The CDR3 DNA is TGTGCCAGCAGCTTAGTGGGCAATGAGCAGTTCTTC. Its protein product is CASSLVGNEQFF.

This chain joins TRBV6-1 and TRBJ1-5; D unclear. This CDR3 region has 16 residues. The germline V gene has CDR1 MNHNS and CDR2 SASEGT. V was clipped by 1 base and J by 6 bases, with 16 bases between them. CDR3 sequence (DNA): TGTGCCAGCAGTGAAGGGAGGACGGGGAGGGTTCAGCCCCAGCATTTT. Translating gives CASSEGRTGRVQPQHF.